The 25 T cell receptor beta chains in this list originate from one sample, sequenced in a study of T cell repertoires in cytomegalovirus infection. These TCRs are of unknown antigen specificity. Each CDR3 protein is one row after TCRdb ran MiXCR on the reads. The sample has approximately 150,000 distinct CDR3 sequences, about 20% seen once; the top ten hold roughly 25%. Sequencing was performed on CD8+ T cells from cultured PBMCs, taken from culture after CMV antigen stimulation. The source is a human donor in good health (CMV status not recorded). Some clones in this sample may be carry-over from other donors' samples.

This clonotype came up a few times. The chain combines TRBV7-2 with TRBJ1-1; D gene ambiguous. CDR1 is SGHTA, CDR2 FQGNSA, per germline. This CDR3 region has 12 residues. The ends were cut back, 6 bases at V and 3 bases at J, with 8 bases in the middle. The CDR3 DNA follows: TGTGCCAGCAGGGGGATTTACACTGAAGCTTTCTTT. This gives the protein CASRGIYTEAFF.

DNA for the CDR3: TGTGCCAGCACCTCCGGGACTATTAATTCACCCCTCCACTTT. It encodes CASTSGTINSPLHF. The chain employs TRBV12-3 or TRBV12-4 and TRBJ1-6; TRBD1 might be the D (5 bases). V was shortened by 7 bases and J by 6 bases, with 13 bases between the two germline ends. The CDR3 extends over 14 amino acids.

This clonotype was seen a handful of times. The rearrangement links TRBV10-2 to TRBJ2-1; tentatively, D is TRBD1 or TRBD2 (6 bases each). V was clipped by 5 bases and J by 2 bases, with 13 bases between them. CDR3 length: 15 amino acids. CDR1 is WSHSY, CDR2 SAAADI, per germline. CDR3 residues: CASSPDRTTYNEQFF. Here the CDR3 DNA reads TGCGCCAGCAGTCCCGACAGGACTACCTACAATGAGCAGTTCTTC.

The chain uses TRBV7-8 and TRBJ1-4, with D unresolved. The CDR3 totals 14 residues. Trimming removed 1 base at V and 8 bases at J, with 11 bases between. Germline CDR1 and CDR2: SGHVS and FQNEAQ. The CDR3 sequence is CASSLDAGGEKLFF. The CDR3 region has the DNA TGTGCCAGCAGCTTAGACGCGGGAGGAGAAAAACTGTTTTTT.

The chain is built from TRBV7-9 and TRBJ2-4; TRBD1 matches at 11 bases. Germline values: CDR1 SEHNR, CDR2 FQNEAQ (reference sequence). CDR3 length equals 15 residues. V lost 0 bases, J lost 8 bases, and 3 bases stayed unmatched. The CDR3 DNA sequence: TGTGCCAGCAGCTTAGCAGGACAGGGGGCTGACATTCAGTACTTC. Translating gives CASSLAGQGADIQYF.

This clonotype was detected only once. The J gene is TRBJ2-7, the V gene TRBV10-2; D is undetermined. V was pared by 2 bases and J by 3 bases, with 5 bases between. The germline V gene encodes CDR1 WSHSY and CDR2 SAAADI. The CDR3 is made up of 12 amino acids. The CDR3 spells CASSEHNYEQYF. CDR3 nucleotides: TGCGCCAGCAGTGAGCACAACTACGAGCAGTACTTC.

In this sample, this clonotype turned up a few times. V gene TRBV18 combines with J gene TRBJ1-2, with a possible D match to TRBD1 (5 bases). The ends were cut back, 5 bases at V and 4 bases at J, with 14 bases in the middle. This CDR3 has 14 amino acids. CDR1 KGHSH and CDR2 LQKENI come from the germline V gene. The CDR3 DNA is TGTGCCAGCTCATCGGGGACGGCGATCTATGGCTACACCTTC. Protein sequence: CASSSGTAIYGYTF.

This clonotype occurred a few times. The chain is built from TRBV7-2 and TRBJ2-7; D possibly corresponds to TRBD1 (6 bases). The CDR3 has 16 residues. Germline V CDR1 and CDR2: SGHTA, FQGNSA. Between the trimmed V and J ends, which lost 1 base and 2 bases, there was a span of 15 bases. Here the CDR3 DNA reads TGTGCCAGCAGCTTAGGGGTACAGGGATACCCCTACGAGCAGTACTTC. Encoded protein: CASSLGVQGYPYEQYF.

The chain is built from TRBV30 and TRBJ2-5, with 8 bases aligning to TRBD2. V was pared by 0 bases and J by 4 bases, with 10 bases of the junction left unmatched. From germline, CDR1 is GTSNPN and CDR2 SVGIG (reference sequence). CDR3 length: 16 amino acids. CDR3 nucleotide sequence: TGTGCCTGGAGTGTCGGTATCGGGGGGGCTCGAGAGACCCAGTACTTC. The encoded protein is CAWSVGIGGARETQYF. Looking up the rest from reference TRBV30 and TRBJ2-5 gives the full variable domain: SQTIHQWPATLVQPVGSPLSLECTVEGTSNPNLYWYRQAAGRGLQLLFYSVGIGQISSEVPQNLSASRPQDRQFILSSKKLLLSDSGFYLCAWSVGIGGARETQYFGPGTRLLVL.

This clonotype was seen a few times. V and J are TRBV7-6 and TRBJ1-1; no firm D call. Trimming left V 4 bases short and J 3 bases short, with 12 bases between. CDR1 is SGHVS and CDR2 is FNYEAQ in the germline V gene. The CDR3 runs to 14 residues. The CDR3 protein is CASSYRGSDTEAFF. Written as DNA, the CDR3 is TGTGCCAGCAGCTACAGAGGCTCGGACACTGAAGCTTTCTTT.

This clonotype was seen a few times. Relative to the germline gene, one junction end is altered; a read error may explain this. The gene calls are TRBV7-6 and TRBJ2-5; D gene uncertain. Germline V CDR1 and CDR2: SGHVS, FNYEAQ. The CDR3 extends over 13 amino acids. Here the CDR3 DNA reads TGTGCTAGCAGCTTAGTTGGCACGAGGACCCAGTACTTC. Its translation is CASSLVGTRTQYF.

The chain couples TRBV7-9 to TRBJ2-3; D could derive from TRBD1 or TRBD2 (5 bases each). Germline CDR1 is SEHNR and CDR2 is FQNEAQ (reference sequence). This CDR3 is built from 15 residues. V lost 1 base to trimming and J lost 4 bases, with 12 bases between them. The CDR3 loop reads CASSLERGDADTQYF. The DNA for the CDR3 is TGTGCCAGCAGCTTAGAAAGGGGAGATGCAGATACGCAGTATTTT.

CDR3 sequence: CATSRGWGLFEAFF. The CDR3 DNA reads TGTGCCACCAGCAGAGGGTGGGGACTATTTGAAGCTTTCTTT. V and J are TRBV15 and TRBJ1-1; TRBD1 might be the D (5 bases). The V gene's germline CDR1 is LNHNV and CDR2 YYDKDF (reference sequence). The CDR3 runs to 14 residues. V lost 1 base to trimming and J lost 7 bases, with 13 bases between them.

The V gene is TRBV7-2, the J gene TRBJ2-1; D remains ambiguous. The CDR3 spans 16 residues. The V gene lost 8 bases and the J gene lost 0 bases, with 17 bases spanning the gap. Germline V gives CDR1 SGHTA, CDR2 FQGNSA. The CDR3 protein is CASLPLWGSSYNEQFF. The DNA for the CDR3 is TGTGCCAGCCTACCCCTTTGGGGAAGCTCCTACAATGAGCAGTTCTTC.

This clonotype was seen a handful of times. V and J are TRBV6-2 or TRBV6-3 and TRBJ1-4, with 8 bases aligning to TRBD1. The CDR3 spans 15 residues. CDR1 and CDR2 from the germline V gene are MNHEY and SVGEGT. Germline trimming cut 6 bases from V and 4 bases from J; bases unmatched to any gene: 7. The CDR3 region is CASRPPGQVNEKLFF. Here the CDR3 DNA reads TGTGCCAGCAGGCCACCGGGACAGGTTAATGAAAAACTGTTTTTT.

This clonotype showed up just a few times. This chain connects TRBV11-3 to TRBJ2-3; D gene ambiguous. This CDR3 contains 12 residues. V was clipped by 6 bases and J by 1 base, with 5 bases between them. The germline CDR1 and CDR2 sequences are SGHNT and YENEEA. The CDR3 sequence is CASSEGTDTQYF. In nucleotides, the CDR3 is TGTGCCAGCAGTGAAGGCACAGATACGCAGTATTTT.

The CDR3 is CASSADTGTEAFF. The CDR3 DNA reads as TGTGCCAGTAGTGCGGACACGGGCACTGAAGCTTTCTTT. The chain uses TRBV19 and TRBJ1-1; perhaps TRBD1 as D (5 bases). Trimming removed 5 bases at V and 4 bases at J, with 11 bases between. CDR1 is LNHDA and CDR2 is SQIVND in the germline V gene (reference sequence). The CDR3 length is 13 residues. The full variable domain, its missing parts supplied by reference TRBV19 and TRBJ1-1, is DGGITQSPKYLFRKEGQNVTLSCEQNLNHDAMYWYRQDPGQGLRLIYYSQIVNDFQKGDIAEGYSVSREKKESFPLTVTSAQKNPTAFYLCASSADTGTEAFFGQGTRLTVV.

This clonotype occurred a few times. The chain is built from TRBV12-3 or TRBV12-4 and TRBJ2-5; either TRBD1 or TRBD2 may fit D (5 bases each). V was pared by 6 bases and J by 1 base, with 6 bases between. The length of the CDR3 is 12 residues. CDR3 amino acids: CASSGAQETQYF. The CDR3 DNA sequence: TGTGCCAGCAGCGGGGCCCAAGAGACCCAGTACTTC.

This chain joins TRBV7-2 and TRBJ1-1; D is uncertain. V gave up 1 base and J gave up 6 bases, with 21 bases separating them. Germline loops: CDR1 SGHTA, CDR2 FQGNSA. This CDR3 contains 17 residues. CDR3 residues: CASSLVGDPAGMAEAFF. DNA of the CDR3: TGTGCCAGCAGCTTAGTAGGTGACCCCGCAGGTATGGCTGAAGCTTTCTTT.

This clonotype was picked up many times. The V call is TRBV12-3 or TRBV12-4, the J call TRBJ1-2, with 7 bases matching TRBD1. The ends lost 1 base at V and 3 bases at J; junction bases unmatched: 11. CDR3 length: 17 residues. The DNA of the CDR3 is TGTGCCAGCAGTTTAGTCCCAGGGGGGCTATCTGACTATGGCTACACCTTC. It codes for CASSLVPGGLSDYGYTF.

This clonotype was seen only a few times. The CDR3 DNA sequence: TGTGCCAGCAGTTACTCGTCTGGGACAGCCACCTACGAGCAGTACTTC. Its protein is CASSYSSGTATYEQYF. The chain recombines TRBV6-5 with TRBJ2-7; 7 nucleotides match TRBD1. Germline V gene lookup returns CDR1 MNHEY and CDR2 SVGAGI. CDR3 length: 16 residues. The ends lost 0 bases at V and 2 bases at J; junction bases unmatched: 7.

This clonotype has only a few counts. This sequence joins TRBV7-9 and TRBJ2-7; D is ambiguous. V was cut by 5 bases and J by 2 bases, with 16 bases left in between. The CDR3 length is 15 residues. Germline CDR1 SEHNR, CDR2 FQNEAQ (reference sequence). CDR3: CASSLVTGSAYEQYF. The CDR3 DNA sequence: TGTGCCAGCAGCCTCGTTACCGGGTCCGCCTACGAGCAGTACTTC.

The V call is TRBV27, the J call TRBJ2-1; 11 nucleotides line up with TRBD2. The ends lost 1 base at V and 1 base at J; junction bases unmatched: 0. Germline V gene lookup returns CDR1 MNHEY and CDR2 SMNVEV (reference sequence). CDR3 length equals 16 residues. DNA for the CDR3: TGTGCCAGCAGTTTATGGACTAGCGGGTCCTACAATGAGCAGTTCTTC. This sequence encodes CASSLWTSGSYNEQFF.

In its sample, this clonotype was seen many times. V usage is TRBV7-2 and J usage is TRBJ2-5; TRBD2 matches 8 bases. Per germline, CDR1 SGHTA and CDR2 FQGNSA. V was clipped by 5 bases and J by 2 bases; unmatched bases: 10. CDR3 length equals 16 residues. CDR3 protein: CASSTRGGEVQETQYF. The CDR3 DNA is TGTGCCAGCAGCACTCGGGGGGGGGAAGTGCAAGAGACCCAGTACTTC.

As for this clonotype: At one of its ends the junction is not consistent with the germline gene, which may arise from a read error. CDR3 in DNA: TGTGTCAGCAGCCCTGTTTTGGGCTCCTACAATGAGCAGTTCTTC. It is translated as CVSSPVLGSYNEQFF. This sequence joins TRBV7-2 and TRBJ2-1, with D hard to call. Per germline, CDR1 SGHTA and CDR2 FQGNSA. The CDR3 consists of 15 residues.